This T cell receptor beta chain was obtained from a study of shared T cell receptors in the human thymus (dated by TCRdb to about 2021). For context, the study as a whole: The study examined how self-reactive, shared T-cell receptor alpha chains are generated in the human thymus.

A remark on this clone: Its recognized antigen is unknown. Per-nucleotide qualities are absent, and no much larger clonotype sits a single base away.

To prepare the library, the immunoSEQ multiplex PCR assay was applied. TCRdb provides this immuneACCESS table in a form limited to in-frame rearrangements. Some clones are lacking; in checked studies, under half of them reflect an unresolved V gene, and why the rest are absent is not known. Within this sample are some 660,000 clones, with more than 75% of them counted one time only. Roughly 0.0087% of the sample rests with the top ten. These data were also filed under a second study, of human thymus T cells. The second study, in turn, reports: The donors were immunologically healthy infants in Finland who had open corrective cardiac surgery for congenital heart defects. The thymus tissue came from surgical resects taken out during corrective cardiac surgery. V and J gene segment usage appeared biased in both thymic and peripheral blood repertoires. The related research found that thymic TCR repertoires overlapped highly between unrelated individuals. The study characterized TCR alpha and beta repertoires from under ten infant thymus samples and a few related peripheral blood samples. Donor ages ranging from roughly 7 to 250 days were recorded, and more than 5 male and a couple of female infants were included in the cohort. After being mechanically released from the tissue, thymocytes were kept at -70 degrees C in pellets of about 10-33 million cells. A QIAsymphony instrument was used to extract genomic DNA from the frozen cell pellets. TCRB and TCRAD loci were amplified from a standardized quantity of quality-controlled genomic DNA using the immunoSEQ multiplex PCR assay. The amplicons spanned the V(D)J region and were long enough to cover the CDR3 and allow V and J genes to be identified. The amplicons were sequenced on an Illumina platform via the commercial immunoSEQ service. Primer bias and sequencing errors were corrected using previously described methods, and TCRAD and TCRB definitions followed the IMGT database. Repertoires were analysed with immunoSEQ Analyzer 3.0 and VDJTools, covering basic statistics, V/J segment usage, diversity estimates, rarefaction and pairwise overlap. Chao1, ChaoE, Efron-Thisted, Shannon and inverse Simpson indices were used to estimate diversity, which was also estimated on datasets down-sampled to the smallest sample. Repertoire overlap used strict matching of CDR3 nucleotide sequence, V gene and J gene, with Jaccard-based multidimensional scaling clustering. Thymus samples yielded on average around 810,000 unique TCRB clonotypes, compared with some 89,000 from blood samples.

This TCR derives from a boy under two years old with a congenital heart defect. Donor details come from another sample of the same person, matched by shared clones. The specimen sequenced was thymocytes.

The CDR3 sequence is CAPGGLAGLRYEQYF. In nucleotide form, the sequence is TGTGCCCCCGGGGGTCTAGCGGGACTCCGCTACGAGCAGTACTTC. The rearrangement combines TRBV27 with TRBJ2-7; 9 central nucleotides agree with TRBD2. The CDR3 runs 15 residues from the cysteine to the phenylalanine. The CDR3 DNA has 45 bases and is translated from base 1. V ends up 11 bases short and J 3 bases short, with an unmatched junction base count of 14. CDR1 MNHEY and CDR2 SMNVEV are derived from the germline V gene (reference sequence).